This T cell receptor beta chain was sequenced in a study of long-term antiretroviral therapy in people with HIV. From each donor, at least one pre-ART PBMC sample and at least two post-ART PBMC samples were obtained. CDR3 size: 17 residues. V was pared by 0 bases and J by 4 bases, with 19 bases between. Germline assignment: CDR1 GTSNPN and CDR2 SVGIG (reference sequence). Investigators performed immunoSEQ version v3.0 at survey level. Clones were read by immunoSEQ multiplex PCR, and TCRdb kept only the in-frame ones, dropping some. This repertoire shows approximately 17,000 clones, around 84% found once; its top ten account for less than 15%.

The receptor was isolated from a woman in her thirties or forties with HIV. J is TRBJ2-1 and V is TRBV30; tentatively, D is TRBD1 or TRBD2 (5 bases each). Sequenced here: unsorted PBMCs, sampled less than 3.3 years after starting antiretroviral therapy. CDR3 loop: CAWSVLGTKSIYNEQFF. The CDR3 region has the DNA TGTGCCTGGAGTGTACTAGGGACCAAATCAATTTACAATGAGCAGTTCTTC.